This TCR beta chain originates from a study of blood T cell repertoires in COVID-19. Study-wide background: Nucleic acid was either cDNA or gDNA, and it came from T cells, B-cell-depleted T cells, or PBMCs.

Sequencing was performed with immunoSEQ multiplex PCR; in TCRdb, only in-frame clones are kept and a portion is missing. The data show 45,000 or so clones, around nine tenths seen once. CDR1 is SGHVS and CDR2 is FNYEAQ in the germline V gene. The germline V and J ends were trimmed by 5 bases and 3 bases, with 16 bases remaining between them. This CDR3 region has 16 residues. This chain joins TRBV7-6 and TRBJ2-2, with D maybe TRBD2 (6 bases). Sequenced material: peripheral blood. The clonotype was recovered from a human donor in a cohort sampled during active COVID-19. CDR3 protein: CASSRRAGGDTGELFF. DNA for the CDR3: TGTGCCAGCAGCCGGAGGGCTGGGGGTGACACCGGGGAGCTGTTTTTT.